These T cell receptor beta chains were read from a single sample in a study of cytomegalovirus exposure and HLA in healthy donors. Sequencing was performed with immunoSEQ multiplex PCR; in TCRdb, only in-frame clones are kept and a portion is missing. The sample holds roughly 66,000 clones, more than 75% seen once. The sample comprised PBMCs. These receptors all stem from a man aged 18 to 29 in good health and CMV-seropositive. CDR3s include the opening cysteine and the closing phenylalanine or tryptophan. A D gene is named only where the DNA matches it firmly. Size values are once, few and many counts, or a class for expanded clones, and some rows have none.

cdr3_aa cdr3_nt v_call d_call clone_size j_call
CSATPGTEAFF TGCAGTGCCACCCCGGGTACTGAAGCTTTCTTT TRBV20-1 NA few TRBJ1-1
CASSSPGLFYEQYF TGTGCCAGCAGTTCCCCGGGACTGTTCTACGAGCAGTACTTC TRBV6-6 NA NA TRBJ2-7
CASSDRVYSPLHF TGTGCCAGTTCGGACAGGGTATATTCACCCCTCCACTTT TRBV27 TRBD1 NA TRBJ1-6
CAWSRQGYGYTF TGTGCCTGGAGTAGACAGGGGTATGGCTACACCTTC TRBV30 TRBD1 NA TRBJ1-2
CAWSVLAGKSDTQYF TGTGCCTGGAGTGTACTAGCGGGAAAGTCAGATACGCAGTATTTT TRBV30 TRBD2 NA TRBJ2-3
CASSLGVTGRAGPYNEQFF TGTGCCAGCAGCTTAGGGGTGACGGGGAGGGCCGGTCCCTACAATGAGCAGTTCTTC TRBV11-2 TRBD2 NA TRBJ2-1
CASTSGRGLDTQYF TGTGCCAGTACTAGCGGGAGAGGGCTGGATACGCAGTATTTT TRBV6-1 TRBD2 few TRBJ2-3
CASSYGEQGYNSPLHF TGTGCCAGCAGTTACGGGGAACAGGGTTATAATTCACCCCTCCACTTT TRBV6-5 NA once TRBJ1-6
CSVGPTGGTEAFF TGCAGCGTTGGGCCGACAGGGGGAACTGAAGCTTTCTTT TRBV29-1 TRBD1 NA TRBJ1-1
CASSERENSPLHF TGTGCCAGCAGTGAAAGGGAGAATTCACCCCTCCACTTT TRBV6-1 NA NA TRBJ1-6
CASSPQRVGADGYTF TGCGCCAGCAGCCCACAACGAGTGGGGGCGGATGGCTACACCTTC TRBV4-1 NA NA TRBJ1-2
CASSVDLSYGYTF TGTGCCAGCAGCGTAGATCTATCCTATGGCTACACCTTC TRBV9 NA NA TRBJ1-2
CASSSPGLHEQYF TGCGCCAGCAGCTCCCCAGGGTTGCACGAGCAGTACTTC TRBV5-1 NA NA TRBJ2-7
CASSFQGDTEAFF TGCGCCAGCAGCTTTCAGGGTGACACTGAAGCTTTCTTT TRBV5-1 NA NA TRBJ1-1